This T cell receptor beta chain was identified during a study of shared clonotypes between healthy human individuals. In the study overall: CD4 naive and CD4 memory each took three plates per donor, while CD8 naive took two and CD8 memory one.

The DNA input per sorted-subset replicate PCR was about 180 ng, corresponding to some 30,000 T cell genomes. TCRdb keeps only in-frame clones here, not all; method: immunoSEQ multiplex PCR. This sample has under 2,000,000 clones, with less than 95% found just once. Naive CD8 cells were CD45RO-negative, positively selected for CCR7, excluding terminally differentiated effector memory CD45RA+ cells. V lost 4 bases and J 8 bases, leaving 19 bases between the germline ends. Germline-derived CDR1 and CDR2 are SGDLS and YYNGEE. This CDR3 spans 15 amino acids. Sequencing was carried out using naive CD8+ T cells sorted from blood. The chain links TRBV9 to TRBJ2-1, with a weak D call TRBD1 (6 bases). The receptor was derived from a man aged 18 to 29 in good health. In DNA form, the CDR3 reads TGTGCCAGCAGCCCCCCCGCCCGGGACATAGATGAGCAGTTCTTC. As protein: CASSPPARDIDEQFF.